The 8 T cell receptor beta chains in this list originate from one sample, sequenced in a study of CD8+ T cells in alopecia areata. The authors extracted RNA and reverse transcribed it into cDNA as the sequencing template. The repertoire was sequenced with immunoSEQ multiplex PCR; TCRdb's copy has only in-frame clones and lacks some. The repertoire holds around 160,000 clones, with around 60% as singletons. Treatment defined: oral pan-JAK inhibitor, 5-10 mg twice daily. This material consisted of CD4+ T cells sorted from blood, taken at week 24, from a patient treated with tofacitinib. These receptors all come from a human donor with alopecia areata.

The chain recombines TRBV6-6 with TRBJ1-1; D remains ambiguous. The CDR3 is made up of 12 amino acids. The germline V gene encodes CDR1 MNHNY and CDR2 SVGAGI (reference sequence). V lost 5 bases and J lost 3, with 7 bases in between. Written as DNA, the CDR3 is TGTGCCAGCAGTAAATCGGACACTGAAGCTTTCTTT. It yields the protein CASSKSDTEAFF.

The chain employs TRBV7-3 and TRBJ2-1; the D call may be TRBD1 or TRBD2 (6 bases each). The germline gives CDR1 SGHTA, CDR2 FQGTGA. The CDR3 has 18 amino acids. With 2 bases removed from V and 0 bases from J, the gap between germline ends came to 17 bases. The CDR3 region is CASSLRPTGAGSYNEQFF. CDR3 DNA sequence: TGTGCCAGCAGCTTACGGCCGACGGGGGCCGGCTCCTACAATGAGCAGTTCTTC.

This clone was seen only a few times. V and J are TRBV6-6 and TRBJ1-4; D is undetermined. The CDR3 totals 14 residues. Trimming pared 0 bases from V and 7 bases from J, leaving 9 bases between. CDR1 and CDR2 (germline): MNHNY, SVGAGI (reference sequence). The chain's CDR3 is CASSYSAGFEKLFF. DNA for the CDR3: TGTGCCAGCAGTTACTCGGCAGGATTTGAAAAACTGTTTTTT.

This clone was seen a few times. The chain uses TRBV30 and TRBJ2-7, with 8 bases aligning to TRBD2. Trimming removed 0 bases from V and 3 bases from J; junction bases left unmatched: 7. The germline CDR1 and CDR2 sequences are GTSNPN and SVGIG (reference sequence). The CDR3 runs to 15 residues. CDR3 sequence (DNA): TGTGCCTGGAGTGTACAGGCGGGGGGCTACTACGAGCAGTACTTC. This gives the protein CAWSVQAGGYYEQYF.

The chain combines TRBV7-9 with TRBJ1-2; D not resolved. The V and J ends lost 1 base and 2 bases respectively, with 11 bases between them. Germline V lookup: CDR1 SEHNR, CDR2 FQNEAQ (reference sequence). CDR3 size: 15 residues. The CDR3 region has the DNA TGTGCCAGCAGCTTAGTTGGTAGAAGCAACTATGGCTACACCTTC. Translated: CASSLVGRSNYGYTF.

In regard to this clone: This specimen includes other DNA sequences encoding the same CDR3. V usage is TRBV29-1 and J usage is TRBJ2-5, with D uncertain. Germline CDR1 SQVTM, CDR2 ANQGSEA. This CDR3 is built from 9 residues. Trimming stripped 4 bases from V and 4 bases from J, with 1 base between. Written as DNA, the CDR3 is TGCAGCGTTGGAGAGACCCAGTACTTC. Translation gives CSVGETQYF.

V gene TRBV30 combines with J gene TRBJ1-6, with 11 positions matching TRBD1. V lost 8 bases and J lost 7; bases outside the gene matches: 4. This CDR3 region has 13 residues. CDR1 is GTSNPN and CDR2 is SVGIG in the germline V gene (reference sequence). This CDR3 is CAGGDRGNSPLHF. The CDR3 DNA sequence: TGTGCCGGGGGGGACAGGGGGAATTCACCCCTCCACTTT.

This chain links TRBV4-1 with TRBJ1-1, with 8 bases aligning to TRBD1. The CDR3 is 14 residues long. The V segment lost 4 bases and the J segment 5 bases; nucleotides outside the gene matches: 6. CDR1 is MGHRA and CDR2 is YSYEKL in the germline V gene. CDR3 nucleotide sequence: TGCGCCAGCAGCCGACAGGACAGGGTGACTGAAGCTTTCTTT. Translation: CASSRQDRVTEAFF.